The T cell receptor beta chain under discussion was sequenced for a study of blood T cell repertoires in COVID-19. Background on the study: Sample material is recorded as cDNA or gDNA derived from T cells, B-cell-depleted T cells, or PBMCs.

Trimming removed 3 bases from V and 5 bases from J; junction bases left unmatched: 4. The CDR3 sequence is 13 residues long. In germline, CDR1 is MGHRA, CDR2 YSYEKL. This clone was seen only once. In the authors' methods: Estimates of nucleated cell counts were drawn from the amplification of reference gene primers. Method: immunoSEQ multiplex PCR; TCRdb's copy keeps in-frame clones and lacks some. V and J calls and clone size come straight from that table; D and trimming were deduced from the DNA. The table has over 95,000 clones, approximately 81% seen once. Sequencing was done on a sample of peripheral blood. V usage is TRBV4-1 and J usage is TRBJ2-7; 7 nucleotides align to TRBD1. The clonotype comes from a human donor in a cohort sampled during active COVID-19. This chain's CDR3 is CASSQMTGHEQYF. The DNA of the CDR3 is TGCGCCAGCAGCCAGATGACAGGGCACGAGCAGTACTTC.